This T cell receptor (beta chain) is drawn from a study of T cells in Graves' hyperthyroidism and ophthalmopathy. TCR beta CDR3 sequences were amplified from RNA transcripts. The TCR CDR3 first-round RT-PCR relied on the HTBI primer set. TCRdb called the multiplex PCR reads again in MiXCR, with one record for every CDR3 protein. The sample gives some 550,000 distinct CDR3 sequences, about 16% of which show up once; around 3.5% is in the top ten. This clonotype was detected many times. The CDR3 extends over 14 amino acids. Germline V lookup: CDR1 SGHRS, CDR2 YFSETQ. V lost 8 bases, J lost 0 bases, and 2 bases stayed unmatched.

Material: blood. The receptor was isolated from a woman between 40 and 55 years old with Graves' ophthalmopathy. The rearrangement uses TRBV5-1 and TRBJ1-4, with 9 bases identical to TRBD1. CDR3 coding DNA: TGCGCCAGTAACAGGGGGCCAACTAATGAAAAACTGTTTTTT. This sequence encodes CASNRGPTNEKLFF. Filled out from reference TRBV5-1 and TRBJ1-4, the complete variable domain reads KAGVTQTPRYLIKTRGQQVTLSCSPISGHRSVSWYQQTPGQGLQFLFEYFSETQRNKGNFPGRFSGRQFSNSRSEMNVSTLELGDSALYLCASNRGPTNEKLFFGSGTQLSVL.